Included here is one T cell receptor (beta chain) sequence, with context. This clone was observed a single time. Its recognized antigen is unknown. One base away there is no much larger clone; base qualities are not given. This specimen's time point label, interpreted: baseline before first vaccination. Vaccinee samples were obtained from the UK trials COV001 and COV002, which included a single-blind randomized controlled phase 2/3 trial of AZD1222 (ChAdOx1 nCoV-19) in healthy adults. Trial participant PBMC samples were collected at day 0 and day 28 after the second dose for TCRbeta chain sequencing. The CDR3 regions of human TCRbeta chains were analyzed by immunosequencing. As for the authors' bioinformatics: TCRs in the repertoires were matched against a reference library of SARS-CoV-2-specific TCRs that had been generated with the MIRA antigen-specificity platform. Breadth was defined as the fraction of unique TCRs that were SARS-CoV-2-associated, and depth was defined as the fraction of total T cells that were SARS-CoV-2-associated. Using the MIRA data, each spike-specific TCR was assigned both to the spike region to which the TCR was reactive and to a CD4 or CD8 class. Log10-transformed breadth and depth values were compared by one-way ANOVA with Sidak's multiple comparisons tests. TCRdb re-hosts the immuneACCESS table, in-frame sequences only. Its copies lack some clones; in the studies checked, an unresolved V gene accounts for under half of them, and the cause for the rest is not known. V and J calls and clone size are as listed in that table; D and trimming were resolved from the DNA. The sample profile shows roughly 120,000 clones; just under 90% of them were found once. Approximately 4.8% of the sample is taken by the ten largest.

The data derive from a study of T cell responses to AZD1222 COVID-19 vaccine (dated by TCRdb to about 2021). Regarding the research as a whole: AZD1222 recipients with second doses at about 4 weeks or about 12 weeks were pooled, because spike-specific TCR depth and breadth did not differ between schedules. TCR sequencing was performed for more than 230 trial participants, of whom around 200 were given two doses of AZD1222 and approximately 26 were given two doses of MenACWY control vaccine. Enrollment into the trials was organized by age into subgroups of 18-55, 56-69 and 70-plus years, and those subgroups contained approximately 160, 26 and 62 TCR-sequenced participants, respectively.

Overall study results and their limits: Participants were mostly white British, with more females than males. The authors suggested clonal diversity may have been underestimated. After two AZD1222 doses, both the breadth and the depth of spike-specific TCRs were significantly higher than at day 0 and than in MenACWY recipients. The 56-69-year group was small, and its depth increase did not reach significance, likely because of low power. Vaccine-associated CD4 TCRs spanned the whole spike protein, with dominant responses in regions 160-218 and 743-854. No day 14 peak-response samples were available, so repertoires were characterized only after the peak T cell response. Reportedly, almost half of the unique spike-specific TCRs recognized epitopes lying outside the regions that are mutated in the B.1.351 and B.1.1.7 variants. Conclusions about previously exposed vaccinees are limited because only five to seven AZD1222 recipients were SARS-CoV-2 seropositive at baseline.

The sequence came from an adult in good health. The sequences come from peripheral blood, collected on day 0 of AZD1222 vaccination.

CDR3 region: CASSATGGGYSPLHF. The DNA sequence reads TGTGCCAGCAGCGCGACAGGGGGCGGGTATTCACCCCTCCACTTT. The chain links TRBV9 with TRBJ1-6; TRBD1 fits 10 bases in the junction. Based on the germline V gene, the CDR1 and CDR2 sequences are SGDLS and YYNGEE. The CDR3 sequence holds 15 residues, the cysteine and phenylalanine included. Only the CDR3 DNA stays, 45 bases, in frame from base 1. After removal of 3 bases from V and 8 bases from J, the junction retains 5 bases not matched to a gene.